Detailed here is one T cell receptor (beta chain). Its matching antigen is unknown. Following extraction, RNA underwent reverse transcription to cDNA, which served as the sequencing template. Produced via immunoSEQ multiplex PCR; TCRdb's table is partial and in-frame only. The table records 90,000 to 120,000 clones, roughly 89% of them present only once. The germline V gene encodes CDR1 MGHRA and CDR2 YSYEKL. V lost 4 bases and J 7 bases, leaving 17 bases between the germline ends. CDR3 length equals 14 residues. The record originates from a study of CD8+ T cells in alopecia areata. Study background: Scalp area affected, as a percentage, set the severity score of treated patients. Study-wide results and limits: Scalp and blood samples kept many expanded lesional clones throughout tofacitinib.

Specified treatment: oral pan-JAK inhibitor, 5-10 mg twice daily. V and J are TRBV4-1 and TRBJ2-7, with a possible D match to TRBD2 (5 bases). The input for sequencing was CD8+ T cells sorted from blood, taken at week 24, from a patient treated with tofacitinib. This TCR was recovered from a human donor with alopecia areata. The CDR3 DNA reads TGCGCCAGCAGCCCAGCAAGGACTGGGGTAGAGCAGTACTTC. Translation gives CASSPARTGVEQYF.